This T cell receptor (beta chain) was observed in a study of blood T cell repertoires in COVID-19. The overall study: Some COVID-19 samples were acute and others convalescent; all came from the United States, Italy and Spain. Sample material is recorded as cDNA or gDNA derived from T cells, B-cell-depleted T cells, or PBMCs.

Germline V CDR1 and CDR2: SEHNR, FQNEAQ (reference sequence). V was shortened by 5 bases and J by 6 bases, with 10 bases between the two germline ends. The CDR3 contains 13 residues. As handled by the study authors: Quantification of nucleated cells was approximated via reference gene primer amplification. Data came from immunoSEQ multiplex PCR; TCRdb stores just in-frame clones and leaves some out. V, J and clone size reflect that table, while D and trimming were determined from the DNA. The sample consists of hundreds of thousands of clones, 82% of them appearing once. The receptor was derived from a woman aged 55-70 years with active or convalescent COVID-19. The V and J genes are TRBV7-9 and TRBJ1-4; the D gene is possibly TRBD1 (5 bases). Material: peripheral blood. For the CDR3, the DNA is TGTGCCAGCAGCCGATCGGGGGATGAAAAACTGTTTTTT. It yields the protein CASSRSGDEKLFF. The entire variable domain, with the rest obtained from reference TRBV7-9 and TRBJ1-4, is as follows: DTGVSQNPRHKITKRGQNVTFRCDPISEHNRLYWYRQTLGQGPEFLTYFQNEAQLEKSRLLSDRFSAERPKGSFSTLEIQRTEQGDSAMYLCASSRSGDEKLFFGSGTQLSVL.